These 9 T cell receptor beta chains originate from one sample sequenced in a study of blood T cell repertoires in COVID-19 (TCRdb year 2020). The library was built by means of the immunoSEQ multiplex PCR assay. In TCRdb, the immuneACCESS table is reduced to in-frame sequences with V and J assigned. These tables do not hold every clone; where another copy was compared, an unresolved V gene accounts for under half, and the others remain unexplained. This sample has roughly 76,000 clones in its table, and roughly 90% of those were observed once. The ten largest account for around 1.6% of the sample. Source material: peripheral blood. These receptors all stem from a man in his fifties or sixties with acute or convalescent COVID-19.

The chain couples TRBV18 to TRBJ2-5, with TRBD2 identical over 10 bases. Looked up from germline, CDR1 is KGHSH and CDR2 is LQKENI. The CDR3 has 16 amino acids. The J segment lost 4 bases and the V segment lost 3 bases, leaving 8 bases of the junction unmatched. CDR3 DNA sequence: TGTGCCAGCTCACCCGGACTAGCGGAGACGGGAGAGACCCAGTACTTC. Protein: CASSPGLAETGETQYF.

The chain couples TRBV11-2 to TRBJ2-5; 7 bases fit TRBD2. The V gene's germline CDR1 is SGHAT and CDR2 FQNNGV. With V trimmed by 0 bases and J by 2 bases, 6 bases remained unmatched. The CDR3 is 16 residues long. In DNA form, the CDR3 reads TGTGCCAGCAGCTTAGAGGGGGGAGGGACTCAAGAGACCCAGTACTTC. Its protein is CASSLEGGGTQETQYF. The variable domain in full, with the rest retrieved from reference TRBV11-2 and TRBJ2-5, is EAGVAQSPRYKIIEKRQSVAFWCNPISGHATLYWYQQILGQGPKLLIQFQNNGVVDDSQLPKDRFSAERLKGVDSTLKIQPAKLEDSAVYLCASSLEGGGTQETQYFGPGTRLLVL.

The rearrangement links TRBV6-6 to TRBJ1-1; TRBD1 matches 7 bases. V lost 5 bases, J lost 1 base, and 4 bases stayed unmatched. CDR1 is MNHNY, CDR2 SVGAGI, per germline (reference sequence). This CDR3 region has 14 residues. CDR3 residues: CASSPTGRNTEAFF. The CDR3 DNA is TGTGCCAGCAGTCCGACAGGGAGGAACACTGAAGCTTTCTTT.

The rearrangement links TRBV2 to TRBJ1-4; possibly TRBD1 for D (5 bases). The CDR3 length is 16 residues. Germline CDR1 SNHLY, CDR2 FYNNEI. Trimming stripped 6 bases from V and 3 bases from J, with 17 bases between. This chain's CDR3 is CASRERGTGANEKLFF. In DNA form, the CDR3 reads TGTGCCAGCAGAGAACGGGGGACCGGTGCTAATGAAAAACTGTTTTTT.

The chain employs TRBV18 and TRBJ2-1, with 9 bases identical to TRBD1. The CDR3 length is 17 residues. With V trimmed by 0 bases and J by 4 bases, 7 bases remained unmatched. Germline CDR1 is KGHSH and CDR2 is LQKENI. The CDR3: CASSPPIGQGSYNEQFF. DNA for the CDR3: TGTGCCAGCTCACCACCGATTGGACAGGGGAGTTACAATGAGCAGTTCTTC.

Only one count was recorded for this clone. V usage is TRBV19 and J usage is TRBJ1-6; 8 bases are shared with TRBD1. V shed 4 bases and J 0 bases; nucleotides not matched to a gene: 2. Per germline, CDR1 LNHDA and CDR2 SQIVND (reference sequence). This CDR3 spans 16 amino acids. The CDR3: CASSRTGGSYNSPLHF. The DNA for the CDR3 is TGTGCCAGTAGTAGAACAGGGGGCTCCTATAATTCACCCCTCCACTTT.

The chain links TRBV19 to TRBJ1-4; no reliable D call. Per the germline V gene, CDR1 is LNHDA and CDR2 is SQIVND (reference sequence). Trimming pared 3 bases from V and 7 bases from J, leaving 6 bases between. This CDR3 is built from 12 residues. The CDR3 reads CASSIWSEKLFF. In DNA form, the CDR3 reads TGTGCCAGTAGTATTTGGAGTGAAAAACTGTTTTTT.

This clone is medium-sized (0.01 to 0.1%) in the sample. V and J are TRBV30 and TRBJ2-7; the match to TRBD2 covers 12 bases. Germline V gene data show CDR1 as GTSNPN and CDR2 as SVGIG (reference sequence). The V and J ends lost 0 bases and 6 bases, in that order; junction bases with no gene match: 6. This CDR3 has 15 residues. CDR3 amino acids: CAWSVFGLAGTEQYF. The DNA of the CDR3 is TGTGCCTGGAGTGTCTTCGGACTAGCGGGAACCGAGCAGTACTTC.

This chain links TRBV24-1 with TRBJ1-3; the D is unclear. The ends were cut back, 4 bases at V and 1 base at J, with 10 bases in the middle. CDR3 size: 15 residues. The germline gives CDR1 KGHDR, CDR2 SFDVKD. For the CDR3, the DNA is TGTGCCACCAGTGACTCCCGGGGTTCTGGAAACACCATATATTTT. It translates to CATSDSRGSGNTIYF.